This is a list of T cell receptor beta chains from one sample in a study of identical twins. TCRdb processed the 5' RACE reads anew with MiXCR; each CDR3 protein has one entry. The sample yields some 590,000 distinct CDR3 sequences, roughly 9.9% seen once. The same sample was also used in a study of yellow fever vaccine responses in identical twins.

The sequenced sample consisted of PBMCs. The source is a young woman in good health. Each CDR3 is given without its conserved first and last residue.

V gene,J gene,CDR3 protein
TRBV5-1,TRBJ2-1,ASSSTGTRSNEQF
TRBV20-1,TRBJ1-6,SAPLGVGNSPLH
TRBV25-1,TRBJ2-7,ASSEISQGAYEQY
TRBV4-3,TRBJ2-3,ASSQDQAGGTDTQY
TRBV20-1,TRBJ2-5,SARSSTSGRRETQY
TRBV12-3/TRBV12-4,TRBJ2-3,ASSQPDTQY
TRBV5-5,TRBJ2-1,ASSRSGNTGYEQF
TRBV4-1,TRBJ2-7,ASSQVSPAYPYEQY
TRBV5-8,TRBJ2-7,ASSYGQVVYEQY
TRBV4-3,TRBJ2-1,ASSQEGQANNEQF
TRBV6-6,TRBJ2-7,ASRGPLIDEQY
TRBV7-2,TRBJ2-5,ASSSRLAENPPQY
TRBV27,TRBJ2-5,ASSLRNSGGTQY
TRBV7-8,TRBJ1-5,ASSRDRSNQPQH
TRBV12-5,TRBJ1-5,ASGLEDSQPQH
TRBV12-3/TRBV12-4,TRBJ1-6,ASMVGGFNSPLH
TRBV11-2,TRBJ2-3,ASSMAARDTDTQY
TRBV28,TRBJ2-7,ASSRTGLVSYEQY
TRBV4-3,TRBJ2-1,ASSQVRGLEQF
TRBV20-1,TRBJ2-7,SVGQPTSYEQY
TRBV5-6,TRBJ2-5,ASSLGGVWKETQY
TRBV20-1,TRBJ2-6,SASAVSLGANVLT
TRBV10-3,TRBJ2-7,AISEKGTGRNEQY
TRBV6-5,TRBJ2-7,ASSFVGEPNYEQY
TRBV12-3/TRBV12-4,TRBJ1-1,ASSLTLGTEAF
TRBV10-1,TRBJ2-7,ASSDASPPFKQY
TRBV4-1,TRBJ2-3,ASSQDLGGSTDTQY
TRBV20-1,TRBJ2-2,SASGGPSGRVRAGELF
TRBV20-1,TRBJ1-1,SARDSGQFGGPSEAF
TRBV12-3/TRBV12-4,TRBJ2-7,ASSLYRYEQY
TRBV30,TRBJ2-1,AWSVYNEQF
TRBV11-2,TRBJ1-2,ASSSWVGVGYT
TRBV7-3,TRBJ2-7,ASSKMGVPYSFSYEQY
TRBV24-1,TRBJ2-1,ATSDSPGANEQF
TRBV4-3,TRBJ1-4,ASSRRTGDGEKLF
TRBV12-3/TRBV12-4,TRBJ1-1,ASSFLHRNTEAF
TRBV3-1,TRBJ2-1,ASSHGLALRNEQF
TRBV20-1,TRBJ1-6,SARLHRPNSPLH
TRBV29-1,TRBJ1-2,SVSGGNGYT
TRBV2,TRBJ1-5,ASRYREYNQPQH
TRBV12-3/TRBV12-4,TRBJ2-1,ASTPWATSGPDNEQF
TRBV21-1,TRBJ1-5,ASSSGPPPGQPQH
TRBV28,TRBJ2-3,ASSSSGLAGTDTQY
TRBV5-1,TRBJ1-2,ASSSVDLYGYT
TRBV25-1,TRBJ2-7,ASSDPTGGGYEQY
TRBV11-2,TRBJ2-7,ASSLTGQGSEQY
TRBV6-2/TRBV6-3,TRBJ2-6,ASNDTPRDVLT
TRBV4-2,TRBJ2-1,ASSQDSPGSYNEQF
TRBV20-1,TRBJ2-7,SGLAGTSYEQY
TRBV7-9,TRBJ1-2,ASSWGQAMGGYT
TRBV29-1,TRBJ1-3,SVEAWDAAADSGNTIY
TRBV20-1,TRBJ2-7,SAAPGTGEEEQY
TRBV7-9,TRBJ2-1,ASSLGGGGRPNNEQF
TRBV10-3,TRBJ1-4,AISAGAEKLF
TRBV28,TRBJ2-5,ASSSRTGGQETQY
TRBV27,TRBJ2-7,ASSLNLGDRDHEQY
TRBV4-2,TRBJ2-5,ASSPVVLETQY
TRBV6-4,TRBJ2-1,ASSETGLGSYNEQF
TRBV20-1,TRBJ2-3,SARYNSRVGTDTQY